Following are 12 T cell receptor beta chains from one sample sequenced in a study of lymphopenia after photon versus proton radiotherapy. Data came from immunoSEQ multiplex PCR; TCRdb stores just in-frame clones and leaves some out. The sample lists tens of thousands of clones, under 95% occurring once. Sequencing used peripheral blood, obtained from a patient treated with photon-based radiotherapy. The receptors stem from a woman aged 45-65 years with cholangiocarcinoma.

This clone was observed a handful of times. Here the CDR3 reads CSAGRGTEAFF. The DNA of the CDR3 is TGCAGTGCTGGAAGGGGCACTGAAGCTTTCTTT. This chain links TRBV20-1 with TRBJ1-1, with D maybe TRBD1 (5 bases). The V gene's germline CDR1 is DFQATT and CDR2 SNEGSKA (reference sequence). The CDR3 runs to 11 residues. V shed 5 bases and J shed 4 bases, with 8 bases lying between them.

The chain carries TRBV13 and TRBJ2-5, with TRBD1 identical over 9 bases. The germline gives CDR1 PRHDT, CDR2 FYEKMQ (reference sequence). V lost 4 bases and J lost 5; bases outside the gene matches: 5. The CDR3 consists of 14 residues. The DNA for the CDR3 is TGTGCCAGCAGCTCCGGGACAGGGCGGGAGACCCAGTACTTC. It specifies CASSSGTGRETQYF.

The chain joins TRBV30 to TRBJ1-1, with D uncertain. The CDR3 is 13 residues long. The V and J ends lost 2 bases and 4 bases respectively, with 11 bases between them. Germline V CDR1 and CDR2: GTSNPN, SVGIG (reference sequence). The CDR3 protein is CAWSSVVGTEAFF. The CDR3 DNA sequence: TGTGCCTGGAGTTCCGTAGTGGGCACTGAAGCTTTCTTT.

The chain links TRBV7-9 to TRBJ1-4; TRBD1 might be the D (5 bases). CDR1 and CDR2 (germline): SEHNR, FQNEAQ (reference sequence). The CDR3 contains 15 residues. Trimming pared 1 base from V and 10 bases from J, leaving 16 bases between. The CDR3 here is CASSLVSVTGGKLFF. The DNA for the CDR3 is TGTGCCAGCAGCTTAGTTTCGGTCACGGGGGGAAAACTGTTTTTT.

The chain recombines TRBV30 with TRBJ2-3; 9 nucleotides align to TRBD1. V shed 3 bases, J shed 3 bases, and the junction held 10 bases outside the gene matches. This CDR3 comprises 16 residues. CDR1 is GTSNPN and CDR2 is SVGIG in the germline V gene (reference sequence). CDR3 in DNA: TGTGCCTGGAGAGCCCGACAGGGGGGTTCTACAGATACGCAGTATTTT. This gives the protein CAWRARQGGSTDTQYF.

This clone was counted once. The chain carries TRBV7-2 and TRBJ1-1; TRBD1 might be the D (5 bases). This CDR3 is built from 14 residues. The V and J ends lost 2 bases and 5 bases respectively, with 12 bases between them. Germline V gene data show CDR1 as SGHTA and CDR2 as FQGNSA. This CDR3 reads CASSLRDGGTEAFF. CDR3 in DNA: TGTGCCAGCAGCTTACGGGACGGGGGGACTGAAGCTTTCTTT.

This chain joins TRBV5-1 and TRBJ1-2; the D gene is possibly TRBD1 (5 bases). CDR3 length: 17 residues. V lost 3 bases to trimming and J lost 0 bases, with 18 bases between them. Germline V CDR1 and CDR2: SGHRS, YFSETQ. Written as DNA, the CDR3 is TGCGCCAGCAGCTCCCAACTCCCGGGACGGACTAACTATGGCTACACCTTC. Amino acid sequence: CASSSQLPGRTNYGYTF.

The chain's CDR3 is CASLKESTIGYTF. The CDR3 DNA reads as TGTGCCAGCCTCAAGGAATCGACTATAGGCTACACCTTC. The chain combines TRBV2 with TRBJ1-2; D call uncertain. The CDR3 extends over 13 amino acids. In germline, CDR1 is SNHLY, CDR2 FYNNEI. The ends were cut back, 8 bases at V and 8 bases at J, with 18 bases in the middle.

The chain is built from TRBV6-5 and TRBJ2-5; 7 bases are shared with TRBD1. This CDR3 has 15 amino acids. Germline V lookup: CDR1 MNHEY, CDR2 SVGAGI. The J segment lost 1 base and the V segment lost 0 bases, leaving 2 bases of the junction unmatched. The CDR3 region has the DNA TGTGCCAGCAGTTACTCGTGGACAGGCCAAGAGACCCAGTACTTC. Its protein is CASSYSWTGQETQYF.

The CDR3 spells CASRPLNTEAFF. The CDR3 DNA reads TGTGCCAGCAGGCCGCTGAACACTGAAGCTTTCTTT. The rearrangement uses TRBV6-1 and TRBJ1-1; D ambiguous. CDR3 length: 12 residues. Germline V gives CDR1 MNHNS, CDR2 SASEGT. Trimming took 6 bases from V and 0 from J, leaving 5 bases between them.

V usage is TRBV7-9 and J usage is TRBJ1-6; D gene unclear. V was pared by 1 base and J by 0 bases, with 10 bases between. Germline V gene data show CDR1 as SEHNR and CDR2 as FQNEAQ (reference sequence). This CDR3 contains 17 residues. The CDR3 protein is CASSLDRAYSYNSPLHF. CDR3 sequence (DNA): TGTGCCAGCAGCTTAGATCGGGCCTACTCCTATAATTCACCCCTCCACTTT. Filled out from reference TRBV7-9 and TRBJ1-6, the complete variable domain reads DTGVSQNPRHKITKRGQNVTFRCDPISEHNRLYWYRQTLGQGPEFLTYFQNEAQLEKSRLLSDRFSAERPKGSFSTLEIQRTEQGDSAMYLCASSLDRAYSYNSPLHFGNGTRLTVT.

The chain employs TRBV5-4 and TRBJ1-2, with TRBD1 identical over 8 bases. Per the germline V gene, CDR1 is SGHNT and CDR2 is YYREEE (reference sequence). Trimming took 3 bases from V and 8 from J; bases not matched to a gene: 12. The CDR3 totals 15 residues. The CDR3 sequence: CASSWTRQGIRGYTF. CDR3 nucleotide sequence: TGTGCCAGCAGCTGGACTAGACAGGGGATTCGGGGCTACACCTTC.